The sequence of this TCR beta chain was determined in a study of response to subunit inactivated influenza vaccine. Study-level results: Each seasonal flu vaccination may recruit only limited new T cells, authors suggested.

CDR1 is LGHNA, CDR2 YSLEER, per germline. CDR3 length: 16 residues. TCRdb passed the RT-PCR reads through MiXCR, listing each CDR3 protein once. The sample holds around 500,000 distinct CDR3 sequences, 10% to 11% seen once. Comment on this clonotype: Its antigen is not known. At one end, the junction sequence differs from germline, possibly due to a read error.

The sequence was collected from a man in his fifties or sixties who received an inactivated influenza vaccine. Sequencing was performed on PBMCs from blood, taken roughly 6 weeks after vaccination. This chain uses TRBV4-3 with TRBJ2-3, with D tentatively TRBD1 (5 bases). The CDR3 reads CAGSQAQGTFNFFQYF. The CDR3 DNA sequence: TGCGCCGGCAGCCAGGCCCAGGGAACTTTCAACTTTTTCCAGTATTTT.